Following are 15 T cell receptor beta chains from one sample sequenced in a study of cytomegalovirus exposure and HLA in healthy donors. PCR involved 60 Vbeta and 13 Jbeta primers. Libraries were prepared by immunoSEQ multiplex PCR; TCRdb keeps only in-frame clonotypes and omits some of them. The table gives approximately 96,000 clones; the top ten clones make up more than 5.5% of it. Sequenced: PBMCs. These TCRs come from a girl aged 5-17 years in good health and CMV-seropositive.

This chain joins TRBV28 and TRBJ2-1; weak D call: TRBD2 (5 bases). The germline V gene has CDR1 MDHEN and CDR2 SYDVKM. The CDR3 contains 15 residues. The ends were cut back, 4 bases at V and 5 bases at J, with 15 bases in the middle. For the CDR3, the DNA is TGTGCCAGCAGTTGGCGCGGAAAGGGAGACAATGAGCAGTTCTTC. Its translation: CASSWRGKGDNEQFF. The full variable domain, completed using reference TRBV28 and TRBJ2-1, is DVKVTQSSRYLVKRTGEKVFLECVQDMDHENMFWYRQDPGLGLRLIYFSYDVKMKEKGDIPEGYSVSREKKERFSLILESASTNQTSMYLCASSWRGKGDNEQFFGPGTRLTVL.

DNA of the CDR3: TGTGCCACCAGCACCCGGACAGGGGCTTATTCCGAGCAGTACTTC. Translation gives CATSTRTGAYSEQYF. The chain joins TRBV15 to TRBJ2-7; 9 bases match TRBD1. The germline gives CDR1 LNHNV, CDR2 YYDKDF (reference sequence). The CDR3 is made up of 15 amino acids. V dropped 4 bases and J dropped 6; count of bases not matched to a gene: 10.

The CDR3 sequence is CSVARDRWPLSYEQYF. CDR3 DNA: TGCAGCGTGGCCCGGGACAGGTGGCCACTTTCCTACGAGCAGTACTTC. The V and J genes are TRBV29-1 and TRBJ2-7; 8 positions agree with TRBD1. With V trimmed by 6 bases and J by 1 base, 14 bases remained unmatched. The CDR3 extends over 16 amino acids. Germline V CDR1 and CDR2: SQVTM, ANQGSEA.

DNA of the CDR3: TGCGCCAGCAGCTTTCCCGAATTATTGACAGGGCGAGGGGAGCTGTTTTTT. Protein product: CASSFPELLTGRGELFF. V and J are TRBV5-1 and TRBJ2-2, with TRBD1 matching 7 bases. The CDR3 is made up of 17 amino acids. J gave up 8 bases and V 2 bases, and 15 bases lay outside the gene matches. CDR1 is SGHRS, CDR2 YFSETQ, per germline.

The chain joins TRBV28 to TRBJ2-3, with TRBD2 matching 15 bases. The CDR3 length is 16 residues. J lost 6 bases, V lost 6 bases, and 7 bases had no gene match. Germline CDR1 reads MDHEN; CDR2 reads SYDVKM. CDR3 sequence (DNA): TGTGCCAGCAGCCGGACTAGCGGGGGGGATCTTGATACGCAGTATTTT. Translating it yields CASSRTSGGDLDTQYF.

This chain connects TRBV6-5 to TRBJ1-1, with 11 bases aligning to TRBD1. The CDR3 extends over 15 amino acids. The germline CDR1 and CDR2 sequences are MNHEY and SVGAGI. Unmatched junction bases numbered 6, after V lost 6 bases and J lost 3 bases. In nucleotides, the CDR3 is TGTGCCAGCAGCCGGGACAGGGGGACGCACACTGAAGCTTTCTTT. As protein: CASSRDRGTHTEAFF.

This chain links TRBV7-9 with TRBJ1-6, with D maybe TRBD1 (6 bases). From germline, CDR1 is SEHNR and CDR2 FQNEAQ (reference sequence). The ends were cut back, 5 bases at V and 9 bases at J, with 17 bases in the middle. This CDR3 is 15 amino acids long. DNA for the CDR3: TGTGCCAGCAGCCATAACAGGGAATTTTTTTCACCCCTCCACTTT. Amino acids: CASSHNREFFSPLHF.

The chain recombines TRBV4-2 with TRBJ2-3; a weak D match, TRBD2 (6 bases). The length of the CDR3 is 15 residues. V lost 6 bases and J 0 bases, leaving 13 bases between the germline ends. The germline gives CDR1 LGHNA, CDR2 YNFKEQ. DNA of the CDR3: TGTGCCAGCAGACGGGACTCCTCTAGCACAGATACGCAGTATTTT. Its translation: CASRRDSSSTDTQYF.

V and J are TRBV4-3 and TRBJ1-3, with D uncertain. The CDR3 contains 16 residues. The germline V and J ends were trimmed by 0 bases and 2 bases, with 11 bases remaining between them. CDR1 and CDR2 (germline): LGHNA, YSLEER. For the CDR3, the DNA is TGCGCCAGCAGCCAAGATCACAGACTAACTGGAAACACCATATATTTT. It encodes CASSQDHRLTGNTIYF.

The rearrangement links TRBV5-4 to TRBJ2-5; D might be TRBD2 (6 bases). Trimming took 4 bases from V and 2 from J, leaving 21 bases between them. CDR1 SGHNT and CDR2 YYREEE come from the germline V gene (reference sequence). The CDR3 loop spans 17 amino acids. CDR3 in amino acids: CASSPVGGRGSQETQYF. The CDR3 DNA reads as TGTGCCAGCAGCCCGGTGGGTGGCCGGGGGTCACAAGAGACCCAGTACTTC.

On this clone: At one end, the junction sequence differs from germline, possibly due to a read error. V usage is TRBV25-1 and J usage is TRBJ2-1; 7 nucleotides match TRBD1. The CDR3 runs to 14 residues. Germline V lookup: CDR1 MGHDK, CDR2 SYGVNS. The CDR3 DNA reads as TGTGCCAGCAGTCTAGGGGGCTCCGACAATGAGCAGTTCTTC. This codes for CASSLGGSDNEQFF.

CDR3 DNA: TGTGCCAGCAGCGTGGGGCTAGCGCCTTACTCAAGCTACGAGCAGTACGTC. It is translated as CASSVGLAPYSSYEQYV. This chain connects TRBV5-5 to TRBJ2-7, with D perhaps TRBD2 (6 bases). The V and J ends lost 4 bases and 3 bases respectively, with 23 bases between them. The CDR3 loop spans 17 amino acids. CDR1 is SGHKS and CDR2 is YYEKEE in the germline V gene (reference sequence).

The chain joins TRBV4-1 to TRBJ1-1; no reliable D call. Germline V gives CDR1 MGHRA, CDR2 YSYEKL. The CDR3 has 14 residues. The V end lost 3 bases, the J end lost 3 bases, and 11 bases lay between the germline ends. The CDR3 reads CASSQVWEDTEAFF. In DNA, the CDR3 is TGCGCCAGCAGCCAGGTTTGGGAGGACACTGAAGCTTTCTTT.

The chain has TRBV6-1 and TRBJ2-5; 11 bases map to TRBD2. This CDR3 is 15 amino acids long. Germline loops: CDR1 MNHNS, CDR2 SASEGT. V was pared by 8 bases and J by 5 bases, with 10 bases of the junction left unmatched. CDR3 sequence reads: CASASGGLRGETQYF. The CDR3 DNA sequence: TGTGCCAGCGCTAGCGGGGGGCTACGGGGGGAGACCCAGTACTTC.

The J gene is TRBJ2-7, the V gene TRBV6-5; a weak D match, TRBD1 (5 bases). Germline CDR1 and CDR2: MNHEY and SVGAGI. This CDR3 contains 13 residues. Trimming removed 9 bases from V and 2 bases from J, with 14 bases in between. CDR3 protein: CARTRARAYEQYF. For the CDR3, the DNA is TGTGCCAGGACCAGGGCTCGAGCCTACGAGCAGTACTTC.